This T cell receptor beta chain was captured by sequencing in a study of blood T cell repertoires in COVID-19. For the study at large: Some COVID-19 samples were acute and others convalescent; all came from the United States, Italy and Spain.

In regard to this clone: An end of the junction differs from the germline gene, which may be a read error.

In the original processing: Estimation of nucleated cell counts relied on the amplification of reference gene primers. The table came from immunoSEQ multiplex PCR; TCRdb's copy has only in-frame clones and leaves some out. That table furnishes V, J and clone size, whereas the DNA furnished D and trimming. The sample yields around 42,000 clones, roughly 91% seen once. From germline, CDR1 is SGHTA and CDR2 FQGNSA. CDR3 length: 13 amino acids. The chain combines TRBV7-2 with TRBJ1-1; no firm D call. This receptor was obtained from a human donor in a cohort sampled during active COVID-19. The sequenced sample consisted of peripheral blood. The CDR3 DNA reads TGTGCCAGCAGCTCTAGGAGGGCAACTGGAGCTTTCTTT. Translated: CASSSRRATGAFF.